This T cell receptor beta chain comes out of a study of blood T cell repertoires in COVID-19. Germline CDR1 is SGHRS and CDR2 is YFSETQ. V trimming: 4 bases; J trimming: 5 bases; junction bases outside the gene matches: 4. The CDR3 consists of 13 residues. This clone was detected only a few times. Only in-frame clones appear in the TCRdb table, and some are missing; sequencing was by immunoSEQ multiplex PCR. This table holds 110,000 to 150,000 clones, over 80% found once. Sequencing was performed on peripheral blood. The clonotype comes from a human donor in a cohort sampled during active COVID-19. The chain combines TRBV5-1 with TRBJ1-1; TRBD1 aligns across 8 bases. The CDR3 DNA reads as TGCGCCAGCAGCACGGGACAGGCGACTGAAGCTTTCTTT. This codes for CASSTGQATEAFF.